The rows below give T cell receptor beta chains drawn from one sample of a study of CXCR3-negative and CXCR3-positive naive CD8 T cells. Each CDR3 protein gets one entry in TCRdb, which reprocessed the 5' RACE reads and gives no DNA. This table lists about 130,000 distinct CDR3 sequences. The specimen sequenced was naive CXCR3- CD8+ T cells from blood. These receptors were taken from a human donor in good health. Some clones in this sample may be carry-over from other donors' samples. Each CDR3 is given with its conserved first and last residue. Fields, in order: CDR3 length, V gene, clone size, J gene, CDR3 protein. A clone size is listed for some rows: how often the clone was seen (once, few, many), or a class if it is expanded.

length: 13
V: TRBV2
size: NA
J: TRBJ2-4
CDR3: CASSERGQDIQYF

length: 15
V: TRBV7-9
size: NA
J: TRBJ2-7
CDR3: CASSLTSVLSYEQYF

length: 11
V: TRBV20-1
size: NA
J: TRBJ1-1
CDR3: CSARALVGAFF

length: 14
V: TRBV5-1
size: NA
J: TRBJ2-1
CDR3: CASSLDYEYNEQFF

length: 13
V: TRBV29-1
size: NA
J: TRBJ2-1
CDR3: CSVGQVGGNEQFF

length: 17
V: TRBV7-2
size: NA
J: TRBJ2-3
CDR3: CASSFPHSGRGEDTQYF

length: 16
V: TRBV9
size: NA
J: TRBJ2-3
CDR3: CASSRLGEQTTDTQYF

length: 16
V: TRBV9
size: NA
J: TRBJ2-1
CDR3: CASSTRTDMSYNEQFF

length: 15
V: TRBV6-5
size: NA
J: TRBJ2-1
CDR3: CASSYFFGAHNEQFF

length: 18
V: TRBV13
size: NA
J: TRBJ2-1
CDR3: CASSLGLAGGPLTNEQFF

length: 16
V: TRBV6-2/TRBV6-3
size: NA
J: TRBJ2-1
CDR3: CASRTGTGVLYNEQFF

length: 15
V: TRBV2
size: NA
J: TRBJ2-2
CDR3: CASSEPRWGPGELFF

length: 15
V: TRBV28
size: NA
J: TRBJ2-7
CDR3: CASGRFRDSFYEQYF

length: 11
V: TRBV5-1
size: medium-sized
J: TRBJ2-7
CDR3: CASSSSYEQYF

length: 14
V: TRBV10-3
size: NA
J: TRBJ2-7
CDR3: CAISEYGSAYEQYF

length: 17
V: TRBV5-1
size: NA
J: TRBJ2-3
CDR3: CASSLAVAAPMVDTQYF

length: 11
V: TRBV20-1
size: NA
J: TRBJ2-7
CDR3: CSAPDSYEQYF

length: 14
V: TRBV28
size: NA
J: TRBJ2-1
CDR3: CASRGITQNNEQFF

length: 14
V: TRBV28
size: NA
J: TRBJ2-7
CDR3: CATTNRESSYEQYF

length: 18
V: TRBV5-1
size: NA
J: TRBJ2-3
CDR3: CASSPGLAGATSTDTQYF

length: 15
V: TRBV6-5
size: NA
J: TRBJ1-5
CDR3: CASRPGQGGDQPQHF

length: 14
V: TRBV14
size: NA
J: TRBJ2-1
CDR3: CASSAPGTYNEQFF

length: 14
V: TRBV7-2
size: NA
J: TRBJ2-7
CDR3: CASSEGYQGTEQYF

length: 17
V: TRBV3-1
size: NA
J: TRBJ2-2
CDR3: CASSQDVLAGDTEELFF

length: 11
V: TRBV7-9
size: NA
J: TRBJ2-7
CDR3: CASSSGREQYF

length: 14
V: TRBV12-3/TRBV12-4
size: NA
J: TRBJ2-2
CDR3: CASETQGHTGELFF

length: 15
V: TRBV25-1
size: NA
J: TRBJ2-2
CDR3: CASSADRGDTGELFF

length: 16
V: TRBV6-2/TRBV6-3
size: NA
J: TRBJ1-1
CDR3: CASSYSRIGENTEAFF

length: 12
V: TRBV5-1
size: NA
J: TRBJ2-7
CDR3: CASSETGDEQYF

length: 13
V: TRBV6-6
size: NA
J: TRBJ2-7
CDR3: CASSPTGVHEQYF

length: 12
V: TRBV7-9
size: NA
J: TRBJ2-7
CDR3: CASSDHRDEQYF

length: 14
V: TRBV5-1
size: NA
J: TRBJ2-7
CDR3: CASSSTVQGDEQYF

length: 15
V: TRBV6-5
size: NA
J: TRBJ2-3
CDR3: CASSRTSGFGDTQYF

length: 13
V: TRBV6-5
size: NA
J: TRBJ1-1
CDR3: CASRGQPNTEAFF

length: 14
V: TRBV28
size: NA
J: TRBJ2-2
CDR3: CASSPRVNTGELFF

length: 11
V: TRBV29-1
size: NA
J: TRBJ2-7
CDR3: CSVEDSYEQYF

length: 15
V: TRBV28
size: NA
J: TRBJ2-1
CDR3: CATEEDRGSYNEQFF

length: 11
V: TRBV20-1
size: NA
J: TRBJ2-7
CDR3: CSAPGGYEQYF

length: 13
V: TRBV20-1
size: NA
J: TRBJ1-1
CDR3: CSASRDRETEAFF

length: 14
V: TRBV12-3/TRBV12-4
size: NA
J: TRBJ2-1
CDR3: CASSLTRSYNEQFF

length: 16
V: TRBV7-9
size: NA
J: TRBJ2-1
CDR3: CASSLGLAGLYNEQFF

length: 16
V: TRBV4-1
size: NA
J: TRBJ1-6
CDR3: CASSQAGTGTFSPLHF

length: 11
V: TRBV29-1
size: NA
J: TRBJ1-1
CDR3: CSVQMNTEAFF

length: 14
V: TRBV20-1
size: NA
J: TRBJ2-1
CDR3: CSASGSPGGNEQFF

length: 16
V: TRBV7-6
size: NA
J: TRBJ2-2
CDR3: CASSSPGTPNTGELFF

length: 13
V: TRBV10-1
size: NA
J: TRBJ1-1
CDR3: CASIQFGNTEAFF

length: 13
V: TRBV12-3/TRBV12-4
size: NA
J: TRBJ2-7
CDR3: CASAPLAGYEQYF

length: 15
V: TRBV29-1
size: NA
J: TRBJ2-2
CDR3: CSVDFPDRNTGELFF

length: 13
V: TRBV29-1
size: NA
J: TRBJ1-2
CDR3: CSVEEDIPDGYTF

length: 16
V: TRBV4-1
size: NA
J: TRBJ2-1
CDR3: CASSQDWGRSYNEQFF

length: 12
V: TRBV4-1
size: NA
J: TRBJ2-1
CDR3: CASSYRGNEQFF

length: 13
V: TRBV29-1
size: NA
J: TRBJ2-7
CDR3: CSALYRGSYEQYF

length: 12
V: TRBV7-6
size: NA
J: TRBJ2-1
CDR3: CASSSLTNEQFF

length: 13
V: TRBV7-9
size: NA
J: TRBJ2-7
CDR3: CASRMGQGSEQYF

length: 15
V: TRBV20-1
size: NA
J: TRBJ2-7
CDR3: CSATSGRASGYEQYF